This TCR beta chain was captured in a study of human T cells and chemical hapten exposure. Study summary: Small differences in pooled library volume mainly drove the variation in TCR yields per sample. Study findings and constraints: Counts of TCRs above 1 in 1000 frequency stayed unchanged with DPC sensitization.

As for time point: healthy volunteer bleed at 2 weeks. Total RNA came from unfractionated whole blood. Single cDNA molecules in the library carried unique molecular identifiers attached during preparation. Original analysis: A typical sample had some 87,000 TCRs, with about 23,224 to 700,000 overall. TCRdb analysed the RACE reads with MiXCR anew, one entry per CDR3 protein. What appears here as the V and J calls and clone size reflects TCRdb's work, not the paper's. The sample holds just over 90,000 distinct CDR3 sequences; about 8.7% are singletons and the top ten take around 2.8%. For this clonotype: Its specificity is unknown.

Germline V CDR1 and CDR2: SEHNR, FQNEAQ (reference sequence). V dropped 5 bases and J dropped 8 bases, with 18 bases sitting between them. The CDR3 runs 15 residues. Sequenced: whole blood. This receptor was taken from a female donor in good health. Some clones in this sample may be carry-over from other donors' samples. This chain links TRBV7-9 with TRBJ1-4; no reliable D call. CDR3 DNA: TGTGCCAGCAGCCGTGGGAGCGGCCCAGAGGAAAAACTGTTTTTT. It encodes CASSRGSGPEEKLFF.